This entry features one TCR beta chain sequence. Antigen specificity is unknown. Scientists ran DNA taken from cultured CD4+ T cells through the Oncomine TCR Beta short-read assay for sequencing. Genomic DNA was drawn out of CD4+ T cells grown in culture. From the PCR reads, TCRdb called clonotypes with MiXCR, one entry per CDR3 protein. The sample has roughly 10,000 distinct CDR3 sequences, approximately 32% seen once. This specimen belongs to a study of vaccination and CD4 T cells after COVID-19. In the study overall: For post-vaccine samples, collection took place a median about 70 days after dose two, ranging from 14 to 241. Overall study findings and caveats: Post-vaccination, and not before, a median approximately 89% of reactive clones appeared in convalescent patients.

Treatment: roughly 11-day PBMC culture with coronavirus spike peptide pools or control peptides (ViraFEST assay). There are 13 residues in the CDR3. V was trimmed by 4 bases and J by 5 bases, leaving 12 bases between them. V and J are TRBV12-3 or TRBV12-4 and TRBJ2-7; D unresolved. The sequence was obtained from a human donor who had recovered from COVID-19. Sample: CD4+ T cells from blood, cultured in vitro, taken after SARS-CoV-2 vaccination. The CDR3 DNA is TGTGCCAGCAGTTGGAAAGTCGGGCACGAGCAGTACTTC. Translation gives CASSWKVGHEQYF.